This TCR beta chain derives from a study of cytomegalovirus exposure and HLA in healthy donors. Study context: Unique TCRs from HLA-typed donors, 65 million to 85 million of them, were held in an early data release. Study results and caveats: A later look showed TCR association rates differing by HLA locus, highest for DRB1 and lowest for HLA-C. Later on, a genetic analysis was performed. It linked a missense variant in DCLRE1C with V- and J-gene trimming of TCR beta.

Looked up from germline, CDR1 is MNHEY and CDR2 is SMNVEV (reference sequence). CDR3 length: 16 amino acids. V lost 5 bases to trimming and J lost 2 bases; unmatched junction nucleotides: 10. Details on this clone: The antigen remains undetermined.

This PCR relied on a set of 60 Vbeta primers and 13 Jbeta primers. Sequencing used immunoSEQ multiplex PCR; TCRdb keeps in-frame clones, though not all of them. Among some 150,000 clones listed, more than 65% were seen once. Sequenced sample: PBMCs. The chain combines TRBV27 with TRBJ1-2, with TRBD1 matching over 8 bases. This receptor was identified in a man between 45 and 60 years old in good health and CMV-seropositive. CDR3 in amino acids: CASSRGSRTGNYGYTF. As DNA, the CDR3 is TGTGCCAGCAGTCGCGGCTCAAGGACAGGGAACTATGGCTACACCTTC.